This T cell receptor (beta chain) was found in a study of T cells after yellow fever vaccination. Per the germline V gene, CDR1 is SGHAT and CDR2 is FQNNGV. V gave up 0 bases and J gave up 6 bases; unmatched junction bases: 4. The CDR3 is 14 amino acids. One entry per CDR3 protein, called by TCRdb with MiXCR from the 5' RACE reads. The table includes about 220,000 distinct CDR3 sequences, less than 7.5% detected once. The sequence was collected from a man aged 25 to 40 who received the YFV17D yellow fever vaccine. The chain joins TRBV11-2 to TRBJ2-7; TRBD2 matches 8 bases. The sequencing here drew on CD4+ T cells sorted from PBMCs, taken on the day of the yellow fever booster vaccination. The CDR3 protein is CASSLDWTSSEQYF. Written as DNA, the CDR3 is TGTGCCAGCAGCTTAGATTGGACTAGCTCCGAGCAGTACTTC.